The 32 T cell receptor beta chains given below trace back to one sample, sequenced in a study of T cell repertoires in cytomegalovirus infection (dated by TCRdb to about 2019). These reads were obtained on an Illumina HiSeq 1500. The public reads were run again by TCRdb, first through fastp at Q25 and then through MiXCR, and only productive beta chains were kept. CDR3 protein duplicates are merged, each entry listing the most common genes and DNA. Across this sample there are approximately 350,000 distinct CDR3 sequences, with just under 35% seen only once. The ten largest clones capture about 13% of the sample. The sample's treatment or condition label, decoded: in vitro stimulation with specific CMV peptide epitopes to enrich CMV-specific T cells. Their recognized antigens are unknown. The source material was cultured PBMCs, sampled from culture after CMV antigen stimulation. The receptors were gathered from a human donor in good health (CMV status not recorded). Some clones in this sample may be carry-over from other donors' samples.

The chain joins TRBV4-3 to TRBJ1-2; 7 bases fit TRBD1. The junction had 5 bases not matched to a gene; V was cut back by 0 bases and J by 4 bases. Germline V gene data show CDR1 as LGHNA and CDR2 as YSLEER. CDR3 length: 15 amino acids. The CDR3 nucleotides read TGCGCCAGCAGCCAAGATCACAGGGGCCCCTATGGCTACACCTTC. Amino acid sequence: CASSQDHRGPYGYTF.

CDR3 loop: CASSPYTFPDYGYTF. The CDR3, as DNA: TGTGCCAGCAGCCCCTACACCTTCCCCGACTATGGCTACACCTTC. J is TRBJ1-2 and V is TRBV7-8, with unresolved D. The V gene lost 5 bases and the J gene lost 3 bases, with 16 bases spanning the gap. This CDR3 spans 15 amino acids. The V gene's germline CDR1 is SGHVS and CDR2 FQNEAQ. The whole variable domain, remainder taken from reference TRBV7-8 and TRBJ1-2, is GAGVSQSPRYKVAKRGQDVALRCDPISGHVSLFWYQQALGQGPEFLTYFQNEAQLDKSGLPSDRFFAERPEGSVSTLKIQRTQQEDSAVYLCASSPYTFPDYGYTFGSGTRLTVV.

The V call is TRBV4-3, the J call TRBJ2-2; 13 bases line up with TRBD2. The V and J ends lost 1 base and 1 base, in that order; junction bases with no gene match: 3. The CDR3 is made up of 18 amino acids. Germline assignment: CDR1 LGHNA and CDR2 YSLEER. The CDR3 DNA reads TGCGCCAGCAGCCAAGGACTAGCGGGAGGTCTGAACACCGGGGAGCTGTTTTTT. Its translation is CASSQGLAGGLNTGELFF.

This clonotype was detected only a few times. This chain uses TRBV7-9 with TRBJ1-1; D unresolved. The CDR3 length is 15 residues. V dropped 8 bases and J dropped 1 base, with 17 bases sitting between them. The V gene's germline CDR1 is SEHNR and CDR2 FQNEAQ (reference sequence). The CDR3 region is CASEPAGASNTEAFF. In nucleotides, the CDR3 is TGTGCCAGCGAACCGGCCGGCGCATCGAACACTGAAGCTTTCTTT.

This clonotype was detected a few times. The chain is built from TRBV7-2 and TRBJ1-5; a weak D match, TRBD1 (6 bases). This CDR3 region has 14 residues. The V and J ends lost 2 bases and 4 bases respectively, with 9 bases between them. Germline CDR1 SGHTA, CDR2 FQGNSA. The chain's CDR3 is CASSLQGKNQPQHF. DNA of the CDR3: TGTGCCAGCAGCTTACAGGGGAAGAATCAGCCCCAGCATTTT.

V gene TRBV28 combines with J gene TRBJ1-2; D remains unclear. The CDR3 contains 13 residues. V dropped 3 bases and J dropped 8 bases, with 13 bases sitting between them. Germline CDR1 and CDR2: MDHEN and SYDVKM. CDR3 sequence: CASSFNILWGYTF. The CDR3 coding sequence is TGTGCCAGCAGTTTCAACATCTTGTGGGGCTACACCTTC.

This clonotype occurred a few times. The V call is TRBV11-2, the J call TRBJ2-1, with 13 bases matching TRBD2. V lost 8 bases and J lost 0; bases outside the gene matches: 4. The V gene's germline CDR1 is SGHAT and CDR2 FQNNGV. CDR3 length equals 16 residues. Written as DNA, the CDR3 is TGTGCCAGCTTCCGGACTAGCGGGAGCTCCTACAATGAGCAGTTCTTC. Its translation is CASFRTSGSSYNEQFF.

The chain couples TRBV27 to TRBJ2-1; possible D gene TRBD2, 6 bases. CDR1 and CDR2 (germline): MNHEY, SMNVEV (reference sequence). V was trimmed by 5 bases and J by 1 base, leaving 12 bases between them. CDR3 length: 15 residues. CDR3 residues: CASSPDLASYNEQFF. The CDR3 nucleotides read TGTGCCAGCAGTCCCGACCTAGCGTCCTACAATGAGCAGTTCTTC.

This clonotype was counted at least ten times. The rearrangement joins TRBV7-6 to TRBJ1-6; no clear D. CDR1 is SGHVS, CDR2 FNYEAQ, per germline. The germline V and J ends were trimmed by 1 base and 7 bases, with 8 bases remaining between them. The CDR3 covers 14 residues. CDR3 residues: CASSLVGVNSPLHF. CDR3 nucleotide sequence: TGTGCCAGCAGCTTAGTAGGCGTAAATTCACCCCTCCACTTT.

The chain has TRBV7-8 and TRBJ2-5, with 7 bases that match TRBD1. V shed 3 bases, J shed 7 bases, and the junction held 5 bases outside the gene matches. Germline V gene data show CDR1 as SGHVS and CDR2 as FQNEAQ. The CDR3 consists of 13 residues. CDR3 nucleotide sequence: TGTGCCAGCAGCTTTACAGGGGACGGGACCCAGTACTTC. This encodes CASSFTGDGTQYF.

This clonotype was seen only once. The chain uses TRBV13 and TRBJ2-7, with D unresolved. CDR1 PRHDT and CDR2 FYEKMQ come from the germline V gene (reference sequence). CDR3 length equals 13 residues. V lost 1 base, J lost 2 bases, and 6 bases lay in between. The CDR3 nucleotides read TGTGCCAGCAGCTTAGAAAACACCTACGAGCAGTACTTC. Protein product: CASSLENTYEQYF.

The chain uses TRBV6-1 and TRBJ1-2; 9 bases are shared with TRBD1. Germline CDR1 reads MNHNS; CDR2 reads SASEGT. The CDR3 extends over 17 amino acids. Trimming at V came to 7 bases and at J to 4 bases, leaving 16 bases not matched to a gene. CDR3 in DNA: TGTGCCAGCACCCACCTCCCACAGGGGGCGGAGGGCTATGGCTACACCTTC. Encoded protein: CASTHLPQGAEGYGYTF.

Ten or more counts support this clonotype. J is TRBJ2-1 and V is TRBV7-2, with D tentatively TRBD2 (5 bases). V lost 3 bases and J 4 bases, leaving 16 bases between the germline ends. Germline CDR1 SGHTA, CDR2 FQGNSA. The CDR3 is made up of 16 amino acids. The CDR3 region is CASSFRKGVNYNEQFF. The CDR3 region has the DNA TGTGCCAGCAGCTTCAGAAAGGGAGTAAATTACAATGAGCAGTTCTTC.

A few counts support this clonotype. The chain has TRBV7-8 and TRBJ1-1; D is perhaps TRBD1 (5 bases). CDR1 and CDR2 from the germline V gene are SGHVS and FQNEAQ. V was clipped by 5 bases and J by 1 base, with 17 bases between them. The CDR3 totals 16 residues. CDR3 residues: CASSPGWGTPNTEAFF. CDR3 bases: TGTGCCAGCAGCCCAGGGTGGGGGACTCCGAACACTGAAGCTTTCTTT.

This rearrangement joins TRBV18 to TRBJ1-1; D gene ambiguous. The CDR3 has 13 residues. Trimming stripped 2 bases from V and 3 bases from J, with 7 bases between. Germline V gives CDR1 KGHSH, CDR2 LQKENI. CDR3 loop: CASSPAQDTEAFF. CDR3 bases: TGTGCCAGCTCACCAGCCCAGGACACTGAAGCTTTCTTT.

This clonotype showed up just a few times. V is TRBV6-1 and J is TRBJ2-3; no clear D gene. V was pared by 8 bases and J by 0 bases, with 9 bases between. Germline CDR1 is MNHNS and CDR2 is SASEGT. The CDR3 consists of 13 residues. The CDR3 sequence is CASRRTSTDTQYF. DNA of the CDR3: TGTGCCAGCCGGAGAACCAGCACAGATACGCAGTATTTT.

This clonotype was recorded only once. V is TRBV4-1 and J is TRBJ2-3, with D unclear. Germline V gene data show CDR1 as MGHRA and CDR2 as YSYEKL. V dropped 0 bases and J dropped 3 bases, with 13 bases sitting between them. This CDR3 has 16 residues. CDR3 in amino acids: CASSQDGRLGTDTQYF. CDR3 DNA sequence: TGCGCCAGCAGCCAAGATGGTCGGTTGGGGACAGATACGCAGTATTTT.

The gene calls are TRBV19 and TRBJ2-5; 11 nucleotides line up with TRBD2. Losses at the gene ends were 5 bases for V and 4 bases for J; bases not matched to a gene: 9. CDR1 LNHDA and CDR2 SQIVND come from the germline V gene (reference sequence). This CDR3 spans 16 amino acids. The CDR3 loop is CASSALSGRVGETQYF. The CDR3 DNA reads TGTGCCAGTAGTGCTCTTAGCGGGAGGGTAGGAGAGACCCAGTACTTC.

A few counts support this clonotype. The CDR3 spells CASRQTESGANVLTF. Here the CDR3 DNA reads TGTGCCAGCAGGCAAACAGAGTCTGGGGCCAACGTCCTGACTTTC. The rearrangement uses TRBV6-2 or TRBV6-3 and TRBJ2-6; unclear D gene. The CDR3 totals 15 residues. Germline V gene lookup returns CDR1 MNHEY and CDR2 SVGEGT. V lost 6 bases, J lost 1 base, and 10 bases lay in between.

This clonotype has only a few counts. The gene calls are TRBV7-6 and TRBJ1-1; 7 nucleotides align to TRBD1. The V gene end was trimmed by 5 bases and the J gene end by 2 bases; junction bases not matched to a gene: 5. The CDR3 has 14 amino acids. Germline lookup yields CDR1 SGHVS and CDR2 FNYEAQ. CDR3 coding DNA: TGTGCCAGCAGCCCCAGGGGGTATAACACTGAAGCTTTCTTT. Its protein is CASSPRGYNTEAFF.

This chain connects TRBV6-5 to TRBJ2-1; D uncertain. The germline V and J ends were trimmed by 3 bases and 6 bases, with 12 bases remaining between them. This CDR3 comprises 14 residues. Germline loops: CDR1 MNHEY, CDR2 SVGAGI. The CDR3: CASSYNRVSNEQFF. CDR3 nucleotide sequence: TGTGCCAGCAGTTATAATAGGGTTTCCAATGAGCAGTTCTTC.

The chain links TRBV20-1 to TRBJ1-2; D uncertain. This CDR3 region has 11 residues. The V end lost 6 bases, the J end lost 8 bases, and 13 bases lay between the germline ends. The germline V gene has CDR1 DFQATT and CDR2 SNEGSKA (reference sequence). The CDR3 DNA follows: TGCAGTGCCGTGGGTCGAGGCGGCTACACCTTC. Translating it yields CSAVGRGGYTF.

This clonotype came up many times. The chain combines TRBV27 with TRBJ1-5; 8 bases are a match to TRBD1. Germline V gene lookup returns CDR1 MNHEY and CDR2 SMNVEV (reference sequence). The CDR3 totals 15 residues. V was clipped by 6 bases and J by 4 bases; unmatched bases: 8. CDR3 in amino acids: CASSPGTGGNQPQHF. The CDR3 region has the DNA TGTGCCAGCAGCCCCGGGACAGGAGGGAATCAGCCCCAGCATTTT.

CDR3 in amino acids: CASSPDTSNQPQHF. CDR3 DNA sequence: TGTGCCAGCAGTCCGGACACTTCGAATCAGCCCCAGCATTTT. This chain links TRBV27 with TRBJ1-5, with a weak D call TRBD1 (5 bases). The ends were cut back, 5 bases at V and 4 bases at J, with 12 bases in the middle. Germline V gene lookup returns CDR1 MNHEY and CDR2 SMNVEV (reference sequence). This CDR3 is built from 14 residues.

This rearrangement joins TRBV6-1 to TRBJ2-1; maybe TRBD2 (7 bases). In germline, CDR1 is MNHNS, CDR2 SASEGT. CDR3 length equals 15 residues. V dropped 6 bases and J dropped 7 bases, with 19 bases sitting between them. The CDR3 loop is CASSPKGRGRNEQFF. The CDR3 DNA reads TGTGCCAGCAGCCCCAAGGGGCGGGGGCGGAATGAGCAGTTCTTC.

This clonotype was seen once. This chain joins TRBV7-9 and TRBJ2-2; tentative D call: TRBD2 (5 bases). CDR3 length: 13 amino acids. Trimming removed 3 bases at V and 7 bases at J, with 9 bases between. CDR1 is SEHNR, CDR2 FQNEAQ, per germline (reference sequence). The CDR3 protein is CASSFEGHGELFF. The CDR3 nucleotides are TGTGCCAGCAGCTTTGAGGGTCACGGGGAGCTGTTTTTT. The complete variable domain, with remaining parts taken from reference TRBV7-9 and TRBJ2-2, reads DTGVSQNPRHKITKRGQNVTFRCDPISEHNRLYWYRQTLGQGPEFLTYFQNEAQLEKSRLLSDRFSAERPKGSFSTLEIQRTEQGDSAMYLCASSFEGHGELFFGEGSRLTVL.

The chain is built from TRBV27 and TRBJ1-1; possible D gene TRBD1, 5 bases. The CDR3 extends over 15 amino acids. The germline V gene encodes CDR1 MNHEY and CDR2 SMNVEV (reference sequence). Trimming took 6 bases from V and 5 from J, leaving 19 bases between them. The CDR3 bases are TGTGCCAGCAGACCTCTATACCAGGGAAGTACTGAAGCTTTCTTT. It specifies CASRPLYQGSTEAFF.

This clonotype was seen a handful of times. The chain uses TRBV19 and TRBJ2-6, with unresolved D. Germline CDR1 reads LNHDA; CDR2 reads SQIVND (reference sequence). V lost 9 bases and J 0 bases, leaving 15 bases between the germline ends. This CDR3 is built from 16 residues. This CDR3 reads CASAGVSSSGANVLTF. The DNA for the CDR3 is TGTGCCAGCGCAGGAGTTTCAAGCTCTGGGGCCAACGTCCTGACTTTC.

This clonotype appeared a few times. Written as DNA, the CDR3 is TGTGCCAGCAGTTACTCGATTATGAACATCCCGTCGGAGACCCAGTACTTC. Translation: CASSYSIMNIPSETQYF. The chain uses TRBV6-2 or TRBV6-3 and TRBJ2-5, with no clear D. Germline V gene lookup returns CDR1 MNHEY and CDR2 SVGEGT. This CDR3 is built from 17 residues. V lost 0 bases and J 5 bases, leaving 19 bases between the germline ends.

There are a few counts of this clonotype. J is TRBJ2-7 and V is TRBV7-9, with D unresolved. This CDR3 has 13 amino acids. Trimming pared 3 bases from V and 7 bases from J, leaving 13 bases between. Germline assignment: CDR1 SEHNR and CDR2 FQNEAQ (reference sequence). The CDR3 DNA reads TGTGCCAGCAGCTTCTCCCCTAATCAAGAGCAGTACGTC. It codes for CASSFSPNQEQYV.

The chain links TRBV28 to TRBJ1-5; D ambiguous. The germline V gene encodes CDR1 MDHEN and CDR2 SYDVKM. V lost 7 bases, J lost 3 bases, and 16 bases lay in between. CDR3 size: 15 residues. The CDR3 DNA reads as TGTGCCAGCACCACAACCCGGGCCTACAATCAGCCCCAGCATTTT. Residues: CASTTTRAYNQPQHF.

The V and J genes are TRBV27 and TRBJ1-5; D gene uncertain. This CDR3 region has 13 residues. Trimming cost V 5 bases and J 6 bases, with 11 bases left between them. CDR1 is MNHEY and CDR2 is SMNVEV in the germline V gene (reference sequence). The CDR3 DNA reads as TGTGCCAGCAGTCTCGAGACCAGTCAGCCCCAGCATTTT. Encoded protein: CASSLETSQPQHF.